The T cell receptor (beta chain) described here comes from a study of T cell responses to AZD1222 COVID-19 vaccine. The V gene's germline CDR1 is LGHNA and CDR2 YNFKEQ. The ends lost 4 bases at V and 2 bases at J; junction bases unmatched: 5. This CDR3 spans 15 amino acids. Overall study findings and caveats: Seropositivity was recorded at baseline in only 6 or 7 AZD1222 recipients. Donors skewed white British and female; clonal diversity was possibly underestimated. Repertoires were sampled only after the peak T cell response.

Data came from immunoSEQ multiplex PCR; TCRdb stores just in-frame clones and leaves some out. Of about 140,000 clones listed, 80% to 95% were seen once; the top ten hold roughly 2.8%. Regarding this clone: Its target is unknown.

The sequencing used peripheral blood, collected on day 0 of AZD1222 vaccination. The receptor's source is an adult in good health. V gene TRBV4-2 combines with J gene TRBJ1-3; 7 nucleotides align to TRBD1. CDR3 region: CASSRLGGTGNTIYF. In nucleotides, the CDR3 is TGTGCCAGCAGCCGGTTAGGGGGCACTGGAAACACCATATATTTT.